A selection of T cell receptor beta chains follows, all from one sample in a study of blood T cell repertoires in COVID-19. Data came from immunoSEQ multiplex PCR; TCRdb stores just in-frame clones and leaves some out. Seen here are 200,000 to 250,000 clones, roughly 83% observed once, and the top ten hold roughly 2.7%. Sequences were obtained from peripheral blood. These receptor sequences come from a woman in her 70s with active or convalescent COVID-19. Each CDR3 is given with its conserved first and last residue. Fields, in order: clone size, V gene, D gene, J gene, CDR3 protein, CDR3 DNA. D genes are given only for firm matches. The listing skips clone size in some rows; elsewhere it reads once, few, many or a size class.

NA	TRBV12-3/TRBV12-4	TRBD1	TRBJ1-1	CASSSTGRAEAFF	TGTGCCAGCAGTTCGACAGGGAGAGCTGAAGCTTTCTTT
NA	TRBV5-4	TRBD2	TRBJ2-6	CASSQTSGETSGANVLTF	TGTGCCAGCAGCCAAACTAGCGGGGAAACCTCTGGGGCCAACGTCCTGACTTTC
NA	TRBV7-8	NA	TRBJ2-5	CASSLGGTGFGGTETQYF	TGTGCCAGCAGCTTAGGAGGGACTGGGTTCGGGGGTACTGAGACCCAGTACTTC
NA	TRBV5-4	NA	TRBJ1-1	CASSLIGQGMNTEAFF	TGCGCCAGCAGCCTCATCGGGCAGGGCATGAACACTGAAGCTTTCTTT
NA	TRBV25-1	TRBD2	TRBJ2-5	CASSRVSGSSETQYF	TGTGCCAGCAGCCGGGTTAGCGGGAGTTCCGAGACCCAGTACTTC
NA	TRBV11-2	NA	TRBJ1-5	CASSLKGDQPQHF	TGTGCCAGCAGCTTAAAGGGAGATCAGCCCCAGCATTTT
NA	TRBV28	TRBD1	TRBJ1-5	CASSLSAGGRQPQHF	TGTGCCAGCAGTCTATCCGCAGGGGGCCGTCAGCCCCAGCATTTT
NA	TRBV9	NA	TRBJ1-5	CASSHSGAGQPQHF	TGTGCCAGCAGCCACTCAGGGGCCGGGCAGCCCCAGCATTTT
NA	TRBV7-8	NA	TRBJ1-1	CASSLVWREVAFF	TGTGCCAGCAGCTTAGTGTGGAGGGAGGTGGCTTTCTTT
NA	TRBV5-5	NA	TRBJ1-1	CASSSLGGADTEAFF	TGTGCCAGCAGCAGCCTGGGGGGGGCGGACACTGAAGCTTTCTTT
NA	TRBV5-1	NA	TRBJ1-4	CASTPGFGANEKLFF	TGCGCCAGCACCCCCGGGTTTGGCGCAAACGAAAAACTGTTTTTT
NA	TRBV6-1	NA	TRBJ1-2	CASSERGGDGYTF	TGTGCCAGCAGTGAAAGGGGGGGCGATGGCTACACCTTC
NA	TRBV18	TRBD1	TRBJ2-4	CASVVGTEPYRLAKNIQYF	TGTGCCAGCGTCGTGGGGACAGAACCGTATAGGCTAGCCAAAAACATTCAGTACTTC
NA	TRBV2	TRBD2	TRBJ2-1	CASNFNGPSGGAAFF	TGTGCCAGCAACTTCAATGGGCCTAGCGGGGGGGCGGCGTTCTTC
NA	TRBV2	TRBD2	TRBJ2-3	CASTRTSGGSLDTQYF	TGTGCCAGCACCCGGACTAGCGGGGGGTCCTTGGATACGCAGTATTTT
NA	TRBV29-1	NA	TRBJ2-5	CSVDKAPGETQYF	TGCAGCGTTGATAAGGCGCCCGGGGAGACCCAGTACTTC
NA	TRBV18	NA	TRBJ1-1	CASSTSPGNTEAFF	TGTGCCAGCTCAACCTCGCCGGGGAACACTGAAGCTTTCTTT
NA	TRBV3-1/TRBV3-2	TRBD1	TRBJ2-6	CASSRDSSFSGANVLTF	TGTGCCAGCAGCCGGGACAGCTCCTTCTCTGGGGCCAACGTCCTGACTTTC
NA	TRBV9	TRBD2	TRBJ2-1	CASSVSSGGASKQFF	TGTGCCAGCAGCGTTTCCAGCGGGGGGGCATCGAAGCAGTTCTTC
NA	TRBV19	TRBD2	TRBJ2-3	CASSIRTSADTQYF	TGTGCCAGTAGTATCAGGACTAGCGCAGATACGCAGTATTTT
NA	TRBV10-3	TRBD2	TRBJ2-7	CAISLAGSYEQYF	TGTGCCATCTCCCTAGCGGGGTCGTACGAGCAGTACTTC
NA	TRBV30	TRBD1	TRBJ1-6	CAWSAAGGSPLHF	TGTGCCTGGAGCGCCGCAGGGGGTTCACCCCTCCACTTT
NA	TRBV2	NA	TRBJ2-7	CASSVRGSRDEQYF	TGTGCCAGCAGTGTAAGAGGGAGTAGGGATGAGCAGTACTTC
few	TRBV7-8	TRBD1	TRBJ1-6	CASRSIGQGRNSPLHF	TGTGCCAGCAGGTCTATCGGACAGGGGAGAAATTCACCCCTCCACTTT
NA	TRBV5-5	NA	TRBJ2-7	CASRENSEQYF	TGTGCCAGCAGAGAGAATAGCGAGCAGTACTTC
few	TRBV19	TRBD2	TRBJ2-2	CASTLGLAEAGELFF	TGTGCCAGTACCCTGGGACTAGCGGAGGCCGGGGAGCTGTTTTTT
NA	TRBV5-5	TRBD2	TRBJ2-3	CASSLGSGGRDTQYF	TGTGCCAGCAGCTTGGGTAGCGGGGGCAGGGATACGCAGTATTTT
NA	TRBV7-2	NA	TRBJ2-1	CASSLRLLLNEQFF	TGTGCCAGCAGCTTACGACTCTTACTTAATGAGCAGTTCTTC